This T cell receptor (beta chain) was observed in a study of regulatory T cells in long-lasting Graves disease (dated by TCRdb to about 2021). Some background on the complete study: Newly diagnosed Graves' disease patients had taken antithyroid drugs for less than 3 months. Persistent Graves' disease patients were compared with newly diagnosed Graves' disease patients by peripheral blood TCR sequencing and RNA sequencing. The study took place in China and was registered as a clinical trial. TCR sequencing covered around 13 persistent and roughly 20 newly diagnosed Graves' disease patients, about 35 samples in total. Here is what the overall study found, with its caveats: As a limitation, the authors acknowledged that the small sample size may reduce accuracy. Only peripheral blood was studied, because thyroid tissue, the primary lesion, was inaccessible. Lower TCR Shannon entropy and fewer highly expanded clones were observed in persistent Graves' disease patients than in newly diagnosed patients, which suggested clonal expansion. Preferential use of TRBV28, TRBJ1-2 and TRBJ2-5 was observed in persistent disease, whereas TRBV20-1 and TRBJ2-1 were favored in newly diagnosed disease. A larger number of public clonotypes was shared among persistent patients (around 3,000) than among newly diagnosed patients (around 970). Sequencing and analysis were restricted to the TCR beta chain.

The library was produced with multiplex PCR. The sequencer listed for this sample is Illumina HiSeq 4000. TCR beta libraries were built with iRepertoire HTBI primers and Arm-PCR amplification of CDR3 regions. Before sequencing, the PCR products went through gel purification. The original pipeline was this. Gene usage analysis of CDR3 amino acid clonotypes used the 62 TRBV and about 15 TRBJ segments found across samples. COPE and FqMerger were used to merge filtered high-quality paired reads into contigs. BLAST was used to align contigs to IMGT TRBV, TRBD and TRBJ reference genes, with CDR3 defined following IMGT. Clonotypes above 0.1% frequency were classified as highly expanded clones. Shannon entropy served as the measure of repertoire diversity, while the Gini coefficient captured V-J evenness. A clonotype was considered public if more than one individual shared it. TCRdb redid the processing of the public reads, applying fastp at Q25 and MiXCR, and retained in-frame beta chains. Each record represents a unique CDR3 protein, reported with the most common genes and DNA among its rows. These V and J calls rely on TCRdb rather than the paper's analysis. This sample has under 300,000 distinct CDR3 sequences in its table, and 18% of those were observed once. Clones ranked in the top ten supply about 14% of the sample.

This sample's time point label indicates: newly diagnosed GD, antithyroid drugs for less than 3 months. For both TCR sequencing and RNA sequencing, RNA was extracted from PBMCs using TRIzol. The diagnosis of Graves' disease followed American Thyroid Association guidelines. The patients came from an endocrinology department in Xi'an, China. Each patient gave around 9 milliliters of peripheral blood, collected in an EDTA anticoagulant tube. PBMCs were isolated by Ficoll Paque Plus density gradient separation without further T cell sorting. RNA quality was checked with an Agilent 2100 Bioanalyzer and agarose gel, and concentration with a NanoDrop 2000. This clonotype was recorded many times. Its antigen is unknown. There are no base qualities to consult, and no much larger clone falls within one base. The trim is 0 bases for V and 4 bases for J, with a gap of 6 bases between the germline ends. The CDR3 goes from the cysteine to the phenylalanine over 13 residues. Only CDR3 DNA is held: 39 bases, read in frame from base 1. CDR1 SGDLS and CDR2 YYNGEE are derived from the germline V gene.

The same specimen was also included in a second study, on T cells in Graves' hyperthyroidism and ophthalmopathy. The second study also describes: Stable Graves' hyperthyroidism was defined as the absence of progression to ophthalmopathy over 18 months of follow-up. Hyperthyroidism patients were newly diagnosed, had a disease duration of under 2 months, and were aged 18 to 65 years. The study excluded patients with uncontrolled infections, other autoimmune diseases, pregnancy or lactation. Diagnoses were based on clinical symptoms, serum thyroxine and TRAb, thyroid ultrasound and orbital computed tomography. The TCR CDR3 was subjected to a first round of RT-PCR using the HTBI primer set and the Qiagen OneStep RT-PCR kit. Most expanded thyroid clonotypes (frequency above 0.001) were also detected in blood, suggesting blood repertoires may reflect thyroid immune responses. Ophthalmopathy was separated from stable hyperthyroidism by a 13 V-J signature model, with around 90% sensitivity and about 81% specificity obtained in cross-validation and 80%/75% obtained in testing. In validation, progression to ophthalmopathy was predicted by the model with around 70% sensitivity and about 72% specificity, a median of 6.5 months before onset. A discovery cohort of about a hundred patients, roughly 40 with Graves' ophthalmopathy and roughly 59 with stable Graves' hyperthyroidism, was used to find distinguishing TCR V-J signatures. An independent validation cohort of about 19 hyperthyroidism patients and some 15 patients who later progressed to ophthalmopathy tested prospective prediction of ophthalmopathy. The 90 or so discovery patients were randomly split 7:3 into training and test sets. Thyroid tissue and blood T-cell repertoires from six Graves' hyperthyroidism patients were also compared in the study. After blood sampling, hyperthyroidism patients were treated with methimazole at a starting dose of 30 mg daily, and ophthalmopathy patients were treated with high-dose intravenous methylprednisolone. A second multiplex PCR round built the libraries, followed by size selection and purification. Libraries were sequenced paired-end with 100 bp reads on an Illumina HiSeq2000. SOAPnuke was used to process the raw data, with reads discarded if the reads contained adapters or uncalled bases, had a mean Phred below 15, or lacked an exact constant-primer or identifier match. High-quality paired reads were merged using COPE v1.2.5, and each unique nucleotide sequence was defined as a clonotype. Clonotypes were aligned to IMGT TRBV, TRBD and TRBJ reference segments using MiTCR v1.1. The analysis included only V-J combinations with a frequency above 0.0001, which together covered around 99% of the repertoires. A TCS score was defined as the ratio of F50 (clonal expansion) to E x V (chaos), with BLOSUM62-based TCRdist applied between CDR3 peptides within each V-J. Welch's t-statistics and random forest reduced around 550 V-J features to 13, which were used in a naive Bayes classifier (R e1071). Sample size was not statistically predetermined, and investigators were not blinded to group allocation. According to the paper, TCR Vbeta CDR3 sequencing was carried out on over 130 peripheral blood samples, which came from 40 to 45 ophthalmopathy, approximately 72 hyperthyroidism and 17 progressor patients.

The receptor comes from a woman aged 30 to 39 with Graves disease. Donor details come from another sample of the same person, matched by shared clones. The V and J genes are TRBV9 and TRBJ2-3; the D gene is not confidently resolved. The sequences come from peripheral blood mononuclear cells (PBMCs), collected at new diagnosis, from a patient treated with antithyroid drugs. Here is the DNA: TGTGCCAGCAGCGTAGAGGACGCAGATACGCAGTATTTT. This is translated as CASSVEDADTQYF.